Listed below are T cell receptor beta chains from one sample, sequenced in a study of cytomegalovirus exposure and HLA in healthy donors. Some clones are missing from TCRdb's copy, which holds only in-frame ones; the method was immunoSEQ multiplex PCR. The sample has roughly 120,000 clones; 65% to 75% are singletons. The sample consisted of PBMCs. The receptors were gathered from a woman between 35 and 50 years old in good health and CMV-seropositive. Each CDR3 is given with its conserved first and last residue. D genes are given only for firm matches. The size entry is marked missing in some rows and otherwise reads once, few, many or a size class.

len: 15
v_gene: TRBV6-6
j_gene: TRBJ1-6
d_gene: TRBD1
abundance: NA
CDR3aa: CASTSATGVFSPLHF
CDR3nt: TGTGCCAGCACCTCCGCGACAGGGGTGTTTTCACCCCTCCACTTT

len: 16
v_gene: TRBV7-8
j_gene: TRBJ2-5
d_gene: NA
abundance: NA
CDR3aa: CASSLRGGGKQETQYF
CDR3nt: TGTGCCAGCAGCTTGAGGGGAGGCGGAAAGCAAGAGACCCAGTACTTC

len: 12
v_gene: TRBV11-3
j_gene: TRBJ1-2
d_gene: TRBD1
abundance: NA
CDR3aa: CASSRDRGGDTF
CDR3nt: TGTGCCAGCAGCCGGGACAGGGGGGGTGACACCTTC

len: 14
v_gene: TRBV27
j_gene: TRBJ1-5
d_gene: NA
abundance: NA
CDR3aa: CASSLSGDNQPQHF
CDR3nt: TGTGCCAGCAGTTTATCAGGGGACAATCAGCCCCAGCATTTT

len: 17
v_gene: TRBV7-7
j_gene: TRBJ1-6
d_gene: TRBD1
abundance: NA
CDR3aa: CASSLALSGQGGSPLHF
CDR3nt: TGTGCTAGCAGCTTAGCGCTAAGCGGACAGGGTGGTTCACCCCTCCACTTT

len: 16
v_gene: TRBV7-9
j_gene: TRBJ2-7
d_gene: NA
abundance: NA
CDR3aa: CSSSQVPGHSSYEQYF
CDR3nt: TGTTCCAGCAGCCAAGTCCCGGGACACTCATCCTACGAGCAGTACTTC

len: 14
v_gene: TRBV5-1
j_gene: TRBJ1-2
d_gene: TRBD1
abundance: NA
CDR3aa: CASSGTGAFYGYTF
CDR3nt: TGCGCCAGCAGCGGAACAGGGGCCTTCTATGGCTACACCTTC

len: 14
v_gene: TRBV6-1
j_gene: TRBJ2-7
d_gene: NA
abundance: NA
CDR3aa: CASSGRPDSYEQYF
CDR3nt: TGTGCCAGCAGTGGGAGGCCGGACTCCTACGAGCAGTACTTC

len: 16
v_gene: TRBV9
j_gene: TRBJ2-1
d_gene: TRBD2
abundance: NA
CDR3aa: CASSVRWTSAVNEQFF
CDR3nt: TGTGCCAGCAGCGTAAGGTGGACTAGCGCTGTGAATGAGCAGTTCTTC

len: 15
v_gene: TRBV5-1
j_gene: TRBJ2-1
d_gene: TRBD2
abundance: once
CDR3aa: CASSGLAGGPNEQFF
CDR3nt: TGCGCCAGCAGCGGACTAGCGGGAGGGCCGAATGAGCAGTTCTTC

len: 16
v_gene: TRBV27
j_gene: TRBJ2-7
d_gene: NA
abundance: NA
CDR3aa: CASSFSGSMSGYEQYF
CDR3nt: TGTGCCAGCAGTTTCTCCGGGTCGATGAGTGGCTACGAGCAGTACTTC

len: 12
v_gene: TRBV30
j_gene: TRBJ2-1
d_gene: TRBD2
abundance: NA
CDR3aa: CASERESLEQFF
CDR3nt: TGTGCCTCCGAGCGGGAGTCACTTGAGCAGTTCTTC

len: 15
v_gene: TRBV2
j_gene: TRBJ1-4
d_gene: TRBD1
abundance: few
CDR3aa: CASSDRGRGNEKLFF
CDR3nt: TGTGCCAGCAGTGACAGGGGGCGAGGTAATGAAAAACTGTTTTTT

len: 14
v_gene: TRBV11-1
j_gene: TRBJ2-5
d_gene: NA
abundance: NA
CDR3aa: CASSSRTDQETQYF
CDR3nt: TGTGCCAGCAGCTCGCGGACAGACCAAGAGACCCAGTACTTC

len: 17
v_gene: TRBV13
j_gene: TRBJ2-7
d_gene: TRBD2
abundance: NA
CDR3aa: CASSPRTSGRGVGEQYF
CDR3nt: TGTGCCAGCAGCCCCCGGACTAGCGGGAGGGGGGTTGGCGAGCAGTACTTC

len: 16
v_gene: TRBV7-9
j_gene: TRBJ2-1
d_gene: TRBD2
abundance: few
CDR3aa: CASSPTAGGSNNEQFF
CDR3nt: TGTGCCAGCAGCCCCACAGCGGGAGGGAGCAACAATGAGCAGTTCTTC

len: 13
v_gene: TRBV19
j_gene: TRBJ1-2
d_gene: TRBD1
abundance: NA
CDR3aa: CASSPRGPYGYTF
CDR3nt: TGTGCCAGTAGCCCGAGGGGGCCCTATGGCTACACCTTC

len: 13
v_gene: TRBV14
j_gene: TRBJ1-1
d_gene: NA
abundance: few
CDR3aa: CASSQDLNTEAFF
CDR3nt: TGTGCCAGCAGCCAAGACTTGAACACTGAAGCTTTCTTT

len: 15
v_gene: TRBV5-1
j_gene: TRBJ1-1
d_gene: NA
abundance: NA
CDR3aa: CASSLYGPSNTEAFF
CDR3nt: TGCGCCAGCAGCTTGTATGGCCCCTCAAACACTGAAGCTTTCTTT

len: 17
v_gene: TRBV18
j_gene: TRBJ1-1
d_gene: NA
abundance: NA
CDR3aa: CASSPSLAGTANTEAFF
CDR3nt: TGTGCCAGCTCACCCTCCTTGGCGGGGACTGCGAACACTGAAGCTTTCTTT

len: 15
v_gene: TRBV15
j_gene: TRBJ1-5
d_gene: NA
abundance: few
CDR3aa: CATSRGGGSNQPQHF
CDR3nt: TGTGCCACCAGCAGAGGGGGGGGTAGCAATCAGCCCCAGCATTTT

len: 15
v_gene: TRBV7-3
j_gene: TRBJ1-5
d_gene: NA
abundance: NA
CDR3aa: CASSPRPRGNQPQHF
CDR3nt: TGTGCCAGCAGTCCTCGTCCCCGGGGAAATCAGCCCCAGCATTTT

len: 15
v_gene: TRBV5-1
j_gene: TRBJ2-5
d_gene: TRBD1
abundance: NA
CDR3aa: CASRQYRGLGETQYF
CDR3nt: TGCGCCAGCAGGCAATACAGGGGGCTAGGGGAGACCCAGTACTTC

len: 15
v_gene: TRBV2
j_gene: TRBJ1-5
d_gene: TRBD1
abundance: many
CDR3aa: CASSPGQQGRQPQHF
CDR3nt: TGTGCCAGCAGCCCGGGACAGCAGGGCCGACAGCCCCAGCATTTT

len: 15
v_gene: TRBV6-1
j_gene: TRBJ2-7
d_gene: NA
abundance: NA
CDR3aa: CASSSGGPGSYEQYF
CDR3nt: TGTGCCAGCAGTTCCGGGGGTCCGGGGTCCTACGAGCAGTACTTC

len: 14
v_gene: TRBV5-1
j_gene: TRBJ2-1
d_gene: NA
abundance: NA
CDR3aa: CASSVDRIYNEQFF
CDR3nt: TGCGCCAGCAGCGTCGACAGGATCTACAATGAGCAGTTCTTC

len: 14
v_gene: TRBV10-3
j_gene: TRBJ2-7
d_gene: NA
abundance: few
CDR3aa: CAISEAGDPHEQYF
CDR3nt: TGTGCCATCAGTGAGGCAGGGGATCCCCACGAGCAGTACTTC

len: 13
v_gene: TRBV10-3
j_gene: TRBJ2-1
d_gene: NA
abundance: NA
CDR3aa: CAISEVVYNEQFF
CDR3nt: TGTGCCATCAGTGAGGTCGTCTACAATGAGCAGTTCTTC

len: 17
v_gene: TRBV18
j_gene: TRBJ2-1
d_gene: NA
abundance: NA
CDR3aa: CASSPPLALSSYNEQFF
CDR3nt: TGTGCCAGCTCACCACCGCTAGCGCTCAGCTCCTACAATGAGCAGTTCTTC

len: 16
v_gene: TRBV25-1
j_gene: TRBJ2-3
d_gene: TRBD2
abundance: NA
CDR3aa: CASSKTSGTLTDTQYF
CDR3nt: TGTGCCAGCAGCAAGACTAGCGGGACTCTCACAGATACGCAGTATTTT

len: 16
v_gene: TRBV4-3
j_gene: TRBJ2-3
d_gene: TRBD2
abundance: NA
CDR3aa: CASSRRTSGGTDTQYF
CDR3nt: TGCGCCAGCAGCCGTAGGACTAGCGGGGGAACAGATACGCAGTATTTT

len: 17
v_gene: TRBV11-3
j_gene: TRBJ2-5
d_gene: NA
abundance: NA
CDR3aa: CASSFASETSGQETQYF
CDR3nt: TGTGCCAGCAGCTTTGCTAGTGAGACAAGCGGGCAAGAGACCCAGTACTTC

len: 13
v_gene: TRBV18
j_gene: TRBJ2-7
d_gene: NA
abundance: NA
CDR3aa: CASSPPGLYEQYF
CDR3nt: TGTGCCAGCTCACCACCGGGGCTCTACGAGCAGTACTTC

len: 21
v_gene: TRBV19
j_gene: TRBJ2-1
d_gene: TRBD2
abundance: few
CDR3aa: CASSKGLAFSAFPARNNEQFF
CDR3nt: TGTGCCAGTAGTAAGGGACTAGCGTTTTCCGCGTTCCCCGCTCGAAACAATGAGCAGTTCTTC

len: 17
v_gene: TRBV7-9
j_gene: TRBJ2-2
d_gene: TRBD1
abundance: NA
CDR3aa: CASSLRDRGLKAGELFF
CDR3nt: TGTGCCAGCAGCTTACGGGACAGGGGGCTTAAGGCCGGGGAGCTGTTTTTT

len: 16
v_gene: TRBV5-1
j_gene: TRBJ2-6
d_gene: NA
abundance: NA
CDR3aa: CASSLVASSGANVLTF
CDR3nt: TGCGCCAGCAGCTTGGTAGCTAGCTCTGGGGCCAACGTCCTGACTTTC

len: 15
v_gene: TRBV4-3
j_gene: TRBJ1-5
d_gene: TRBD1
abundance: NA
CDR3aa: CASSQDRRGKQPQHF
CDR3nt: TGCGCCAGCAGCCAAGATCGCAGGGGGAAGCAGCCCCAGCATTTT

len: 15
v_gene: TRBV6-5
j_gene: TRBJ1-4
d_gene: TRBD1
abundance: NA
CDR3aa: CASSYWTGGVEKLFF
CDR3nt: TGTGCCAGCAGTTACTGGACAGGGGGAGTTGAAAAACTGTTTTTT

len: 18
v_gene: TRBV7-2
j_gene: TRBJ2-6
d_gene: TRBD2
abundance: once
CDR3aa: CASSPGLAGSSGANVLTF
CDR3nt: TGTGCCAGCAGCCCCGGACTAGCGGGGAGCTCTGGGGCCAACGTCCTGACTTTC

len: 16
v_gene: TRBV7-8
j_gene: TRBJ2-7
d_gene: TRBD2
abundance: NA
CDR3aa: CASSPKREVGSYEQYF
CDR3nt: TGTGCCAGCAGCCCAAAGCGGGAAGTGGGCTCCTACGAGCAGTACTTC

len: 12
v_gene: TRBV9
j_gene: TRBJ2-3
d_gene: NA
abundance: NA
CDR3aa: CASSDQGDTQYF
CDR3nt: TGTGCCAGCAGCGATCAGGGAGATACGCAGTATTTT

len: 13
v_gene: TRBV6-5
j_gene: TRBJ2-7
d_gene: TRBD1
abundance: NA
CDR3aa: CASIHRGLDEQYF
CDR3nt: TGTGCCAGCATACACAGGGGCCTGGACGAGCAGTACTTC

len: 15
v_gene: TRBV19
j_gene: TRBJ2-7
d_gene: TRBD2
abundance: NA
CDR3aa: CASSTAGGLAYEQYF
CDR3nt: TGTGCCAGTAGTACTGCGGGGGGTCTTGCCTACGAGCAGTACTTC

len: 18
v_gene: TRBV7-2
j_gene: TRBJ2-5
d_gene: NA
abundance: once
CDR3aa: CASSLVGQRLSKVETQYF
CDR3nt: TGTGCCAGCAGCTTAGTAGGTCAGAGACTCTCAAAGGTAGAGACCCAGTACTTC

len: 13
v_gene: TRBV18
j_gene: TRBJ2-3
d_gene: TRBD1
abundance: few
CDR3aa: CASHTGGPDTQYF
CDR3nt: TGTGCCAGCCATACAGGGGGCCCAGATACGCAGTATTTT

len: 15
v_gene: TRBV2
j_gene: TRBJ1-5
d_gene: NA
abundance: few
CDR3aa: CASRGEQGQRQPQHF
CDR3nt: TGTGCCAGCAGGGGGGAACAGGGTCAGAGGCAGCCCCAGCATTTT

len: 13
v_gene: TRBV6-6
j_gene: TRBJ1-1
d_gene: NA
abundance: few
CDR3aa: CASSYSVWTGAFF
CDR3nt: TGTGCCAGCAGTTACTCGGTCTGGACGGGGGCTTTCTTT

len: 11
v_gene: TRBV6-1
j_gene: TRBJ2-5
d_gene: TRBD2
abundance: NA
CDR3aa: CASRRGETQYF
CDR3nt: TGTGCCAGCCGGCGGGGGGAGACCCAGTACTTC

len: 14
v_gene: TRBV5-4
j_gene: TRBJ2-7
d_gene: TRBD1
abundance: NA
CDR3aa: CASSLEGGDYEQYF
CDR3nt: TGTGCCAGCAGCTTGGAAGGGGGCGACTACGAGCAGTACTTC

len: 13
v_gene: TRBV5-1
j_gene: TRBJ2-7
d_gene: NA
abundance: NA
CDR3aa: CASSLGQGGEQYF
CDR3nt: TGCGCCAGCAGCTTGGGACAGGGAGGCGAGCAGTACTTC

len: 14
v_gene: TRBV6-5
j_gene: TRBJ1-5
d_gene: NA
abundance: once
CDR3aa: CASALEAMVQPQHF
CDR3nt: TGTGCCAGCGCCCTCGAGGCGATGGTGCAGCCCCAGCATTTT

len: 16
v_gene: TRBV18
j_gene: TRBJ2-7
d_gene: TRBD1
abundance: NA
CDR3aa: CASLAIGWDRIYEQYF
CDR3nt: TGTGCCAGCTTAGCAATCGGATGGGACAGAATATACGAGCAGTACTTC